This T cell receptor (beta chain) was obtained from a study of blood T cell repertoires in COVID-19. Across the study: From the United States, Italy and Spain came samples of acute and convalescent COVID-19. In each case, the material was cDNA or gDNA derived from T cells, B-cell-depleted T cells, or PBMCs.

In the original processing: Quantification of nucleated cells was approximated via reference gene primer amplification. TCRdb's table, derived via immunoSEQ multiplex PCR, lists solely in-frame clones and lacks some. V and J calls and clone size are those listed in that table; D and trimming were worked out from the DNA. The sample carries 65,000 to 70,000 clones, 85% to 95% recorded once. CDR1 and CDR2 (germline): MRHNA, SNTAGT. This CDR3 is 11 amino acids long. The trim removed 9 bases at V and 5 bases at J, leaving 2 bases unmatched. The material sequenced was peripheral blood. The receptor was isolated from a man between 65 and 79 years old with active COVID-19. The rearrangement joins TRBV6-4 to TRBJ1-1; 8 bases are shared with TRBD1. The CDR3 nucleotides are TGTGCCAGTAGACAGGGGACTGAAGCTTTCTTT. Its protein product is CASRQGTEAFF.